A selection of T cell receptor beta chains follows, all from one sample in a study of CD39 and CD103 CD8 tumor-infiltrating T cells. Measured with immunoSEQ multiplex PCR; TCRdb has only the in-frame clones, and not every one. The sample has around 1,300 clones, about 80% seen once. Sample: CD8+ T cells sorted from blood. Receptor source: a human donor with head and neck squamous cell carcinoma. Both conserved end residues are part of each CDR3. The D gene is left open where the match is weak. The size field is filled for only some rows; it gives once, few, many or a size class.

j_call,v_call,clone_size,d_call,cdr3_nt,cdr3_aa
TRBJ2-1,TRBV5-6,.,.,TGTGCCAGCAGCCTCCCCGGGAAAGACAATGAGCAGTTCTTC,CASSLPGKDNEQFF
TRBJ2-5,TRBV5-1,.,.,TGCGCCAGCAGCTTGGGCGGGACACCATTAGAGACCCAGTACTTC,CASSLGGTPLETQYF
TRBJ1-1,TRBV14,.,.,TGTGCCAGCAGCCAAGGGCATCGAGCTGAAGCTTTCTTT,CASSQGHRAEAFF
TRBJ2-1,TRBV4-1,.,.,TGCGCCAGCAGCCAAGTGGGGGCGGCCTACAATGAGCAGTTCTTC,CASSQVGAAYNEQFF
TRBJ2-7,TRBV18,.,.,TGTGCCAGCTCACCACCAAGGACAGACGACGAGCAGTACTTC,CASSPPRTDDEQYF
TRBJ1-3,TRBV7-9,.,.,TGTGCCAGCAGGTCCCCGGGACGGGAGATTCTAGACGACTTT,CASRSPGREILDDF
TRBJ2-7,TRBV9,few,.,TGTGCCAGCAGCTACAGTGTGGCTGGGAACGAGCAGTACTTC,CASSYSVAGNEQYF
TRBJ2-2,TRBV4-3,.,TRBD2,TGCGCCAGCAGCCAAGAAATAGCGGGGGGTGGTACCGGGGAGCTGTTTTTT,CASSQEIAGGGTGELFF
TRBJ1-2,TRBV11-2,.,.,TGTGCCAGCAGCTTAGTCAGGGCTAACTATGGCTACACCTTC,CASSLVRANYGYTF
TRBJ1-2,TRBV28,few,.,TGTGCCAGCAGTTCGAGGGCCGAGGACTATGGCTACACCTTC,CASSSRAEDYGYTF
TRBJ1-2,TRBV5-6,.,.,TGTGCCAGCAGCTCAGACATCGCCTATGGCTACACCTTC,CASSSDIAYGYTF
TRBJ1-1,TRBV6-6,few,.,TGTGCCAGCAGTTTCTGGACAGCGAACACTGAAGCTTTCTTT,CASSFWTANTEAFF
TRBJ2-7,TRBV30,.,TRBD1,TGTGCCTGGAGTGACGGACAGGCCTACGAGCAGTACTTC,CAWSDGQAYEQYF
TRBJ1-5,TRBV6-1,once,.,TGTGCCAGCAGTGAAGTCGGCGGGGACTATAGCAATCAGCCCCAGCATTTT,CASSEVGGDYSNQPQHF
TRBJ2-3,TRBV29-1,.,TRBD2,TGCAGCGTTGATCCTAGCGGGGCCTTCACCCATACGCAGTATTTT,CSVDPSGAFTHTQYF
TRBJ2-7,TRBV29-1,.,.,TGCAGCGTTGAAGATCAGGCAGGAACCTACGAGCAGTACTTC,CSVEDQAGTYEQYF
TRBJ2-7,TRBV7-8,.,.,TGTGCCAGCAGCCACGCGGGCTACGAGCAGTACTTC,CASSHAGYEQYF
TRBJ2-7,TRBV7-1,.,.,TGTGCCAGCAGCTTAGCACAGGACTCCTACGAGCAGTACTTC,CASSLAQDSYEQYF
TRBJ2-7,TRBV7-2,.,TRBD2,TGTGCCAGCAGCTCGGTAGCGGGGGGTGTCTACGAGCAGTACTTC,CASSSVAGGVYEQYF
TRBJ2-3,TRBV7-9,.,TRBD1,TGTGCCAGCAGCCCTACGGGACAGAACACAGATACGCAGTATTTT,CASSPTGQNTDTQYF
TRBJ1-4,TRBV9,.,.,TGTGCCAGCAGCGCTTTTCAGACTAATGAAAAACTGTTTTTT,CASSAFQTNEKLFF
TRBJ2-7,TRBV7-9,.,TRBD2,TGTGCCAGCAGCTTAGCGGTTAGCGGGTACGAGCAGTACTTC,CASSLAVSGYEQYF
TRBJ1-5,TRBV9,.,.,TGTGCCAGCAGCGTAGCAGGCTATAGCAATCAGCCCCAGCATTTT,CASSVAGYSNQPQHF
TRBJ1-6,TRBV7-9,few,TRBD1,TGTGCCAGCAGCTTAGAGACAGGGGTAAATTCACCCCTCCACTTT,CASSLETGVNSPLHF
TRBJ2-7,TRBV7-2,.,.,TGTGCCAGCAGCTTAAACAGGTGGAGCAGGGCCCCCCTCGAGCAGTACTTC,CASSLNRWSRAPLEQYF
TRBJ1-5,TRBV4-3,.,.,TGCGCCAGCAGCCAGAACTCGGACAGTAGCAATCAGCCCCAGCATTTT,CASSQNSDSSNQPQHF
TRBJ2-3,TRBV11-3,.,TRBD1,TGTGCCAGCAGCCCTCGGACAGGGTTAAGTACAGATACGCAGTATTTT,CASSPRTGLSTDTQYF
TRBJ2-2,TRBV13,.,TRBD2,TGTGCCAGCAGCTTGGGACTAGCGGGGGCTTGGGGCACCGGGGAGCTGTTTTTT,CASSLGLAGAWGTGELFF
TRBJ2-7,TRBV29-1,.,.,TGCAGCGCCCGGGACCTAGACGACTCCTACGAGCAGTACTTC,CSARDLDDSYEQYF
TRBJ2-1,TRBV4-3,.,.,TGCGCCAGCAGCCAATCGAACCCCGGTGGGGGGTACAATGAGCAGTTCTTC,CASSQSNPGGGYNEQFF
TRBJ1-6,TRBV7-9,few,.,TGTGCCAGCAGCTTACATGACACGGCAGGGATCAATTCACCCCTCCACTTT,CASSLHDTAGINSPLHF
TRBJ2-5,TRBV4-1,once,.,TGCGCCAGCAGCTTTAGGAGGGGGACGGGAGAGACCCAGTACTTC,CASSFRRGTGETQYF
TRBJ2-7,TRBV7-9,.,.,TGTGCCAGCAGCTCGCGCGCGGGACAGCCCGACTACGAGCAGTACTTC,CASSSRAGQPDYEQYF
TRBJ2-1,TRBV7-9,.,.,TGTGCCAGCAGCCCGACCGGGACTTACAATGAGCAGTTCTTC,CASSPTGTYNEQFF
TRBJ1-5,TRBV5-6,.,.,TGTGCCAGCAGCTTGGGTATGCAGGCATATCAGCCCCAGCATTTT,CASSLGMQAYQPQHF
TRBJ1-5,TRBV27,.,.,TGTGCCAGCAGTTTAAGGAGGGATCAGCCCCAGCATTTT,CASSLRRDQPQHF
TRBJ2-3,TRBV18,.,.,TGTGCCAGCTCCCGACATCCGACATTAACTAAAGATACGCAGTATTTT,CASSRHPTLTKDTQYF
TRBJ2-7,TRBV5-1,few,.,TGCGCCAGCAGCTTCTTCCCCCAAGAGGGTTCAAACCACGAGCAGTACTTC,CASSFFPQEGSNHEQYF
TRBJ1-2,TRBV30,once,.,TGTGCCTGGGGAGTCGCTGGCTACACCTTC,CAWGVAGYTF
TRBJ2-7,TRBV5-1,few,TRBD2,TGCGCCAGCAGCCGGGGGGACTACGAGCAGTACTTC,CASSRGDYEQYF
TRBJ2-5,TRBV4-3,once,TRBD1,TGCGCCAGCAGCCAAGAGACAGGGAGTAGTGAGACCCAGTACTTC,CASSQETGSSETQYF
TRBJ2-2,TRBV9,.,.,TGTGCCAGCAACAGTGTAGGTACAGGGAGGAACACCGGGGAGCTGTTTTTT,CASNSVGTGRNTGELFF
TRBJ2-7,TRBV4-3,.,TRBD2,TGCGCCAGCAGCCAGAGCGGGGGTTCCTACGAGCAGTACTTC,CASSQSGGSYEQYF
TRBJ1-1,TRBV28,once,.,TGTGCCAGCAGTGCCTCACAAATCATGAACACTGAAGCTTTCTTT,CASSASQIMNTEAFF
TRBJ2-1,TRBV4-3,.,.,TGCGCCAGCAGCCAAGATTTCCGTGCCTTGGAGCAGTTCTTC,CASSQDFRALEQFF
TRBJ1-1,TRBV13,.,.,TGTGCCAGCAGCTTAGAAGGGGGAGGCACTGAAGCTTTCTTT,CASSLEGGGTEAFF
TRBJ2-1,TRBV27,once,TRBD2,TGTGCCAGCAGTCGGGGGGGTGGGGGAAACAATGAGCAGTTCTTC,CASSRGGGGNNEQFF